These 32 T cell receptor beta chains were all obtained from the same sample, sequenced in a study of T cell repertoires in cytomegalovirus infection. Their antigens remain unidentified. TCRdb re-derived calls from the reads in MiXCR, one entry per CDR3 protein. Of fewer than 950,000 distinct CDR3 sequences listed, 30% to 35% are singletons. The source was cultured CD8+ T cells from PBMCs, collected from culture after CMV antigen stimulation. Every receptor here comes from a human donor in good health (CMV status not recorded). Some clones in this sample may be carry-over from other donors' samples.

This clonotype came up many times. The genes are TRBV7-2 and TRBJ2-1, with 7 nucleotides matching TRBD2. V was pared by 6 bases and J by 4 bases, with 12 bases of the junction left unmatched. CDR3 length: 16 amino acids. Germline CDR1 is SGHTA and CDR2 is FQGNSA. The CDR3 loop reads CASSLWSSGKYNEQFF. DNA of the CDR3: TGTGCCAGCAGTCTCTGGTCTAGCGGCAAGTACAATGAGCAGTTCTTC. The whole variable domain, remainder taken from reference TRBV7-2 and TRBJ2-1, is GAGVSQSPSNKVTEKGKDVELRCDPISGHTALYWYRQSLGQGLEFLIYFQGNSAPDKSGLPSDRFSAERTGGSVSTLTIQRTQQEDSAVYLCASSLWSSGKYNEQFFGPGTRLTVL.

This clonotype was recorded a few times. This chain uses TRBV6-5 with TRBJ2-3; D gene ambiguous. The CDR3 consists of 16 residues. The germline V gene has CDR1 MNHEY and CDR2 SVGAGI. V dropped 4 bases and J dropped 1 base, with 15 bases sitting between them. CDR3 nucleotide sequence: TGTGCCAGCAGTTCTCCCCGGAACTCCGGCACAGATACGCAGTATTTT. It translates to CASSSPRNSGTDTQYF.

The chain carries TRBV14 and TRBJ2-2; the match to TRBD2 covers 10 bases. J gave up 3 bases and V 0 bases, and 7 bases lay outside the gene matches. The CDR3 is 18 amino acids. CDR1 SGHDN and CDR2 FVKESK come from the germline V gene. The CDR3 loop is CASSQEEAGGPDTGELFF. CDR3 coding DNA: TGTGCCAGCAGCCAAGAGGAAGCGGGGGGGCCGGACACCGGGGAGCTGTTTTTT.

The chain uses TRBV6-5 and TRBJ2-2; D may be TRBD2 (6 bases). The germline V and J ends were trimmed by 2 bases and 3 bases, with 13 bases remaining between them. Germline CDR1 is MNHEY and CDR2 is SVGAGI. The CDR3 has 16 amino acids. The CDR3 DNA follows: TGTGCCAGCAGTTACATCCTAGCGAGTCACACCGGGGAGCTGTTTTTT. This gives the protein CASSYILASHTGELFF.

For the CDR3, the DNA is TGCAGTGCACTAGGGGGGGTTCAAGAGACCCAGTACTTC. It translates to CSALGGVQETQYF. The chain couples TRBV20-1 to TRBJ2-5; D may be TRBD2 (7 bases). CDR3 length equals 13 residues. Germline CDR1 is DFQATT and CDR2 is SNEGSKA (reference sequence). V lost 6 bases, J lost 2 bases, and 13 bases lay in between.

The chain combines TRBV6-6 with TRBJ2-3; 13 bases align to TRBD2. The trim removed 7 bases at V and 2 bases at J, leaving 12 bases unmatched. The CDR3 extends over 18 amino acids. The germline CDR1 and CDR2 sequences are MNHNY and SVGAGI (reference sequence). Here the CDR3 DNA reads TGTGCCAGCACTAGCGGGACTAGCGGGGCCCGCTCCACAGATACGCAGTATTTT. This encodes CASTSGTSGARSTDTQYF.

For this clonotype: The junction differs from germline at one of its ends, possibly a read error. The chain is built from TRBV12-3 or TRBV12-4 and TRBJ1-2, with D uncertain. The length of the CDR3 is 13 residues. The CDR3 nucleotides are TGTGCCAACAGTCCCGGGCACAGCTATGGCTACACCTTC. This encodes CANSPGHSYGYTF.

The CDR3 DNA is TGTGCCAGCAGCCCTACAGGGAGCGAGCAGTACGTC. This codes for CASSPTGSEQYV. The rearrangement uses TRBV7-9 and TRBJ2-7; a possible D gene is TRBD1 (6 bases). Germline-derived CDR1 and CDR2 are SEHNR and FQNEAQ (reference sequence). V shed 5 bases and J shed 6 bases, with 11 bases lying between them. This CDR3 contains 12 residues.

In its sample, this clonotype was seen a few times. The V call is TRBV2, the J call TRBJ1-1, with 9 bases identical to TRBD1. CDR1 is SNHLY and CDR2 is FYNNEI in the germline V gene. The CDR3 sequence is 16 residues long. J was trimmed by 3 bases and V by 3 bases; bases with no gene match: 8. This CDR3 is CASSDPGQGGYTEAFF. Here the CDR3 DNA reads TGTGCCAGCAGTGATCCGGGACAGGGAGGGTACACTGAAGCTTTCTTT.

The count of this clonotype is one. V usage is TRBV4-1 and J usage is TRBJ2-2; 10 nucleotides match TRBD2. Germline values: CDR1 MGHRA, CDR2 YSYEKL. Losses at the gene ends were 0 bases for V and 7 bases for J; bases not matched to a gene: 8. The CDR3 length is 17 residues. The CDR3 sequence: CASSQDISGGAVGELFF. CDR3 coding DNA: TGCGCCAGCAGCCAAGATATAAGCGGGGGGGCGGTCGGGGAGCTGTTTTTT.

This clonotype was recorded many times. The V gene is TRBV19, the J gene TRBJ2-2; 8 nucleotides align to TRBD1. CDR3 length: 17 amino acids. Germline V gives CDR1 LNHDA, CDR2 SQIVND (reference sequence). With V trimmed by 5 bases and J by 3 bases, 11 bases remained unmatched. CDR3 nucleotide sequence: TGTGCCAGTAGTCCGGACAGGGTGGGAGAAGACACCGGGGAGCTGTTTTTT. This translates into CASSPDRVGEDTGELFF.

This sequence joins TRBV12-3 or TRBV12-4 and TRBJ1-2, with a tentative D call TRBD1 (5 bases). The length of the CDR3 is 15 residues. V lost 6 bases, J lost 4 bases, and 18 bases lay in between. CDR3 sequence reads: CASSPGTPQLYGYTF. DNA for the CDR3: TGTGCCAGCAGCCCCGGGACCCCCCAACTCTATGGCTACACCTTC.

The chain combines TRBV18 with TRBJ1-1, with a weak D call TRBD1 (5 bases). CDR1 is KGHSH and CDR2 is LQKENI in the germline V gene. The CDR3 has 14 amino acids. V was shortened by 0 bases and J by 11 bases, with 16 bases between the two germline ends. The CDR3 loop reads CASSPPVGQGGAFF. As DNA, the CDR3 is TGTGCCAGCTCACCACCGGTTGGTCAGGGCGGCGCTTTCTTT.

V is TRBV5-6 and J is TRBJ1-5; D possibly corresponds to TRBD1 (5 bases). This CDR3 has 16 residues. CDR1 and CDR2 from the germline V gene are SGHDT and YYEEEE. Trimming removed 0 bases from V and 7 bases from J, with 17 bases in between. CDR3 bases: TGTGCCAGCAGCTTGGGAATACAGGAATTCCAACAGCCCCAGCATTTT. Its translation is CASSLGIQEFQQPQHF.

This clonotype was counted many times. This sequence joins TRBV12-3 or TRBV12-4 and TRBJ2-1; D may be TRBD1 (5 bases). V dropped 6 bases and J dropped 4 bases, with 7 bases sitting between them. This CDR3 is 12 amino acids long. Here the CDR3 DNA reads TGTGCCAGCAGCCCAGGGTACAATGAGCAGTTCTTC. It yields the protein CASSPGYNEQFF.

The genes are TRBV5-4 and TRBJ2-1, with unresolved D. Per the germline V gene, CDR1 is SGHNT and CDR2 is YYREEE (reference sequence). Trimming cost V 3 bases and J 2 bases, with 21 bases left between them. This CDR3 is built from 18 residues. CDR3: CASSSGGVAVGTYNEQFF. The DNA of the CDR3 is TGTGCCAGCAGCTCCGGCGGTGTCGCGGTGGGAACCTACAATGAGCAGTTCTTC.

The chain joins TRBV2 to TRBJ2-3; TRBD1 might be the D (5 bases). V was trimmed by 2 bases and J by 1 base, leaving 13 bases between them. The CDR3 totals 16 residues. The V gene's germline CDR1 is SNHLY and CDR2 FYNNEI. The CDR3 DNA follows: TGTGCCAGCAGTGAAACGCGACAGAGGCGCACAGATACGCAGTATTTT. Residues: CASSETRQRRTDTQYF.

The rearrangement links TRBV7-2 to TRBJ1-1; D gene unclear. V lost 2 bases and J 1 base, leaving 8 bases between the germline ends. The germline V gene encodes CDR1 SGHTA and CDR2 FQGNSA. The CDR3 covers 14 residues. CDR3 amino acids: CASSLHPGNTEAFF. Here the CDR3 DNA reads TGTGCCAGCAGCTTACACCCAGGGAACACTGAAGCTTTCTTT.

This sequence joins TRBV4-1 and TRBJ1-5; 7 bases agree with TRBD1. CDR3 length: 16 residues. Germline V gene lookup returns CDR1 MGHRA and CDR2 YSYEKL. J was trimmed by 5 bases and V by 0 bases; bases with no gene match: 7. CDR3 in amino acids: CASSQEEGARDQPQHF. The CDR3 bases are TGCGCCAGCAGCCAAGAGGAGGGGGCACGGGATCAGCCCCAGCATTTT.

This clonotype was observed a few times. The gene calls are TRBV20-1 and TRBJ2-3, with TRBD2 identical over 8 bases. This CDR3 comprises 16 residues. V was clipped by 3 bases and J by 3 bases; unmatched bases: 11. The V gene's germline CDR1 is DFQATT and CDR2 SNEGSKA (reference sequence). CDR3 sequence reads: CSARKSGGPGTDTQYF. The CDR3 DNA follows: TGCAGTGCTAGGAAAAGCGGGGGCCCCGGGACAGATACGCAGTATTTT.

This clonotype turned up a few times. CDR3 amino acids: CASSAEYTEAFF. The CDR3 bases are TGCGCCAGCAGCGCGGAGTACACTGAAGCTTTCTTT. The gene calls are TRBV5-1 and TRBJ1-1; D gene uncertain. This CDR3 region has 12 residues. Germline V CDR1 and CDR2: SGHRS, YFSETQ. V was shortened by 4 bases and J by 3 bases, with 7 bases between the two germline ends. The variable domain in full, with the rest retrieved from reference TRBV5-1 and TRBJ1-1, is KAGVTQTPRYLIKTRGQQVTLSCSPISGHRSVSWYQQTPGQGLQFLFEYFSETQRNKGNFPGRFSGRQFSNSRSEMNVSTLELGDSALYLCASSAEYTEAFFGQGTRLTVV.

This clonotype was recorded many times. The genes are TRBV7-6 and TRBJ2-2; 7 bases line up with TRBD1. CDR1 SGHVS and CDR2 FNYEAQ come from the germline V gene. V was pared by 4 bases and J by 1 base, with 3 bases of the junction left unmatched. The CDR3 length is 15 residues. The DNA of the CDR3 is TGTGCCAGCAGCTATAGGGGGCAGAACACCGGGGAGCTGTTTTTT. Translated, it gives CASSYRGQNTGELFF.

J is TRBJ1-5 and V is TRBV6-4; D unclear. The CDR3 has 14 amino acids. CDR1 and CDR2 from the germline V gene are MRHNA and SNTAGT. V was clipped by 7 bases and J by 5 bases, with 15 bases between them. The chain's CDR3 is CASIGRSEYQPQHF. The DNA of the CDR3 is TGTGCCAGCATCGGACGGAGCGAGTATCAGCCCCAGCATTTT.

This clonotype occurred a few times. The J gene is TRBJ1-5, the V gene TRBV6-2 or TRBV6-3, with D possibly matching TRBD1 (5 bases). With 2 bases removed from V and 7 bases from J, the gap between germline ends came to 9 bases. The CDR3 is made up of 13 amino acids. In germline, CDR1 is MNHEY, CDR2 SVGEGT. CDR3 sequence reads: CASSYPGGQPQHF. The CDR3 DNA follows: TGTGCCAGCAGTTACCCCGGGGGGCAGCCCCAGCATTTT.

V usage is TRBV6-1 and J usage is TRBJ2-7; D is tentatively TRBD1 or TRBD2 (5 bases each). Germline lookup yields CDR1 MNHNS and CDR2 SASEGT. Trimming removed 2 bases at V and 0 bases at J, with 14 bases between. The length of the CDR3 is 16 residues. As DNA, the CDR3 is TGTGCCAGCAGTGAATCTGGGTGGGACGACTCCTACGAGCAGTACGTC. It is translated as CASSESGWDDSYEQYV.

The chain joins TRBV28 to TRBJ2-7; D is perhaps TRBD2 (6 bases). CDR1 is MDHEN and CDR2 is SYDVKM in the germline V gene. V lost 5 bases, J lost 3 bases, and 17 bases lay in between. The CDR3 runs to 15 residues. Here the CDR3 reads CASSKPAGRFYEQYV. CDR3 nucleotide sequence: TGTGCCAGCAGTAAACCCGCGGGACGGTTCTACGAGCAGTACGTC.

The chain has TRBV5-1 and TRBJ1-1, with D uncertain. The germline CDR1 and CDR2 sequences are SGHRS and YFSETQ. Trimming shortened V by 7 bases and J by 6 bases, and 16 bases separated the two germline ends. CDR3 length equals 13 residues. The CDR3, as DNA: TGCGCCAGCGGCGACGGCGGGAGATCTGAAGCTTTCTTT. Translating gives CASGDGGRSEAFF.

The V and J genes are TRBV27 and TRBJ1-1; D is uncertain. V was cut by 7 bases and J by 5 bases, with 8 bases left in between. This CDR3 contains 11 residues. CDR1 and CDR2 (germline): MNHEY, SMNVEV (reference sequence). For the CDR3, the DNA is TGTGCCAGCATTAGGGCTACTGAAGCTTTCTTT. This codes for CASIRATEAFF.

This chain links TRBV7-9 with TRBJ2-3; D call uncertain. The J call may be mistaken, given a closer DNA end match to TRBJ1-5. The CDR3 totals 15 residues. From germline, CDR1 is SEHNR and CDR2 FQNEAQ (reference sequence). The CDR3 DNA reads as TGTGCCAGCAGCTTAGGGGCAGGCTCACACGATACGCAGCATTTT. Residues: CASSLGAGSHDTQHF.

The gene calls are TRBV20-1 and TRBJ2-1; D unresolved. CDR1 is DFQATT and CDR2 is SNEGSKA in the germline V gene (reference sequence). The CDR3 covers 15 residues. Trimming took off 1 base at V and 4 bases at J, with 14 bases between the two ends. The CDR3 sequence: CSARGALHGYNEQFF. The CDR3 DNA reads TGCAGTGCTAGAGGGGCTCTGCATGGGTACAATGAGCAGTTCTTC.

V is TRBV5-5 and J is TRBJ2-2; D ambiguous. The germline V and J ends were trimmed by 0 bases and 10 bases, with 13 bases remaining between them. The CDR3 loop spans 14 amino acids. CDR1 and CDR2 from the germline V gene are SGHKS and YYEKEE (reference sequence). In DNA form, the CDR3 reads TGTGCCAGCAGCTTGGATCCCGGAACCACGGAGCTGTTTTTT. This codes for CASSLDPGTTELFF.

This clonotype was observed a handful of times. The chain uses TRBV7-9 and TRBJ2-3; TRBD1 matches 10 bases. V lost 6 bases and J lost 0; bases outside the gene matches: 9. The CDR3 runs to 17 residues. In germline, CDR1 is SEHNR, CDR2 FQNEAQ (reference sequence). The CDR3 loop is CASSKPGQGLSTDTQYF. CDR3 in DNA: TGTGCCAGCAGTAAGCCGGGACAGGGGTTAAGCACAGATACGCAGTATTTT.